The source of this T cell receptor beta chain is a study of CD8+ T cells in alopecia areata. Overall study: It was oral tofacitinib, at 5 to 10 mg twice daily, that treated patients received.

Details on this clone: Antigen specificity is unknown.

Study observations and caveats: Relative to normal scalp, lesional scalp, especially alopecia totalis/universalis, showed higher clonality. Unlike in mice, where it was clearer, TCR sharing across patients was less clear, possibly HLA-related.

RNA extraction and reverse transcription yielded cDNA as sequencing template. Sequencing was performed with immunoSEQ multiplex PCR; in TCRdb, only in-frame clones are kept and a portion is missing. The repertoire consists of about 140,000 clones, with approximately 50% occurring once and the leading ten covering 0.8% to 1%. The CDR3 extends over 15 amino acids. V trimming: 9 bases; J trimming: 4 bases; junction bases outside the gene matches: 11. Germline loops: CDR1 MNHEY, CDR2 SVGAGI. Sequencing used CD4+ T cells sorted from blood, obtained at week 0. This sequence was found in a human donor with alopecia areata. The chain links TRBV6-5 to TRBJ2-1; 8 nucleotides line up with TRBD2. The DNA for the CDR3 is TGTGCCAGTTCGCGGAGTAGCGGGGCTTACAATGAGCAGTTCTTC. Protein sequence: CASSRSSGAYNEQFF.